A single sample gave rise to the 28 T cell receptor beta chains below, sequenced in a study of cytomegalovirus exposure and HLA in healthy donors. Method: immunoSEQ multiplex PCR; TCRdb's copy keeps in-frame clones and lacks some. The sample yields 250,000 to 350,000 clones, approximately 90% seen once. Sequenced input: PBMCs. These receptors all come from a woman between 25 and 40 years old in good health and CMV-seropositive.

This clone appeared a few times. The rearrangement joins TRBV5-1 to TRBJ1-5, with 8 nucleotides matching TRBD1. The V segment lost 1 base and the J segment 5 bases; nucleotides outside the gene matches: 2. This CDR3 spans 14 amino acids. Germline CDR1 is SGHRS and CDR2 is YFSETQ. The CDR3 sequence is CASSLSGGDQPQHF. As DNA, the CDR3 is TGCGCCAGCAGCTTGTCAGGGGGCGATCAGCCCCAGCATTTT.

The chain recombines TRBV5-1 with TRBJ2-3; the D gene could be TRBD1 or TRBD2 (6 bases each). Trimming pared 0 bases from V and 4 bases from J, leaving 9 bases between. CDR1 and CDR2 (germline): SGHRS, YFSETQ. This CDR3 region has 14 residues. The CDR3 sequence: CASSLVGGPDTQYF. For the CDR3, the DNA is TGCGCCAGCAGCTTGGTGGGGGGCCCAGATACGCAGTATTTT.

The chain couples TRBV9 to TRBJ2-3; 9 positions agree with TRBD2. V gave up 3 bases and J gave up 3 bases; unmatched junction bases: 5. The length of the CDR3 is 15 residues. Germline V lookup: CDR1 SGDLS, CDR2 YYNGEE. The CDR3 reads CASSASGGKTDTQYF. Here the CDR3 DNA reads TGTGCCAGCAGCGCCAGCGGGGGGAAGACAGATACGCAGTATTTT.

In regard to this clone: At one end the junction does not follow the germline gene, possibly because of a read error. The J gene is TRBJ2-2, the V gene TRBV7-3; 7 bases map to TRBD1. The CDR3 consists of 17 residues. Germline V gene lookup returns CDR1 SGHTA and CDR2 FQGTGA. CDR3 loop: CASSLTPGTVTTGELFF. The CDR3 coding sequence is TGTGCCAGCAGCCTAACCCCCGGGACAGTAACCACCGGGGAGCTGTTTTTT.

This chain uses TRBV15 with TRBJ1-2; possible D gene TRBD1, 6 bases. With 2 bases removed from V and 2 bases from J, the gap between germline ends came to 12 bases. The CDR3 has 15 residues. Germline values: CDR1 LNHNV, CDR2 YYDKDF (reference sequence). The CDR3 nucleotides are TGTGCCACCAGCAGACCCCTCCAGGGGAACTATGGCTACACCTTC. It specifies CATSRPLQGNYGYTF. The full variable domain, its missing parts supplied by reference TRBV15 and TRBJ1-2, is DAMVIQNPRYQVTQFGKPVTLSCSQTLNHNVMYWYQQKSSQAPKLLFHYYDKDFNNEADTPDNFQSRRPNTSFCFLDIRSPGLGDTAMYLCATSRPLQGNYGYTFGSGTRLTVV.

The chain links TRBV7-9 to TRBJ1-6, with 8 bases fitting TRBD1. The CDR3 spans 15 residues. Germline values: CDR1 SEHNR, CDR2 FQNEAQ (reference sequence). V was clipped by 5 bases and J by 10 bases; unmatched bases: 10. The DNA of the CDR3 is TGTGCCAGCAGCCTTCCCCGGGCAGGGGGCTCACCCCTCCACTTT. Translated, it gives CASSLPRAGGSPLHF.

This chain uses TRBV5-6 with TRBJ1-2, with 7 positions matching TRBD1. The germline V gene has CDR1 SGHDT and CDR2 YYEEEE. The J segment lost 2 bases and the V segment lost 4 bases, leaving 5 bases of the junction unmatched. This CDR3 is 14 amino acids long. This CDR3 reads CASSELTGNYGYTF. The CDR3 bases are TGTGCCAGCAGCGAGTTGACAGGGAACTATGGCTACACCTTC.

This chain links TRBV9 with TRBJ2-5; D remains ambiguous. The CDR3 is 12 amino acids. V was cut by 0 bases and J by 3 bases, with 3 bases left in between. Per germline, CDR1 SGDLS and CDR2 YYNGEE. CDR3 loop: CASSVEEETQYF. CDR3 nucleotide sequence: TGTGCCAGCAGCGTAGAAGAAGAGACCCAGTACTTC.

The chain employs TRBV2 and TRBJ1-6; 7 positions agree with TRBD1. V trimming: 6 bases; J trimming: 9 bases; junction bases outside the gene matches: 5. This CDR3 spans 13 amino acids. The germline CDR1 and CDR2 sequences are SNHLY and FYNNEI. The CDR3 sequence is CASRADRASPLHF. CDR3 in DNA: TGTGCCAGCAGGGCCGACAGGGCTTCACCCCTCCACTTT.

The chain joins TRBV6-5 to TRBJ1-2; 10 bases fit TRBD1. Germline V lookup: CDR1 MNHEY, CDR2 SVGAGI. The CDR3 has 15 residues. The V and J ends lost 2 bases and 6 bases, in that order; junction bases with no gene match: 6. The CDR3 DNA reads as TGTGCCAGCAGTTACGGGACAGGGGCTTTTAATGGCTACACCTTC. Translation: CASSYGTGAFNGYTF.

The chain has TRBV2 and TRBJ1-5, with 10 nucleotides matching TRBD1. CDR1 is SNHLY, CDR2 FYNNEI, per germline. With 11 bases clipped from V and 2 bases from J, the junction kept 3 bases outside the gene matches. There are 13 residues in the CDR3. This CDR3 reads CAYGTGGNQPQHF. CDR3 sequence (DNA): TGTGCCTACGGGACAGGGGGCAATCAGCCCCAGCATTTT.

V gene TRBV5-6 combines with J gene TRBJ2-1, with D perhaps matching TRBD2 (5 bases). This CDR3 region has 17 residues. Germline CDR1 reads SGHDT; CDR2 reads YYEEEE. Between the trimmed V and J ends, which lost 3 bases and 1 base, there was a span of 17 bases. The CDR3 bases are TGTGCCAGCAGCTCTATGGACTTCCCGAATTCCTACAATGAGCAGTTCTTC. This translates into CASSSMDFPNSYNEQFF.

V is TRBV5-5 and J is TRBJ1-5; no clear D. The CDR3 runs 13 residues. CDR1 SGHKS and CDR2 YYEKEE come from the germline V gene (reference sequence). V was trimmed by 2 bases and J by 6 bases, leaving 9 bases between them. CDR3 nucleotides: TGTGCCAGCAGCTTACGCACCGTTCAGCCCCAGCATTTT. Its translation: CASSLRTVQPQHF.

The chain employs TRBV27 and TRBJ1-5; D is uncertain. CDR3 length: 12 amino acids. Germline V gene lookup returns CDR1 MNHEY and CDR2 SMNVEV (reference sequence). The ends were cut back, 3 bases at V and 6 bases at J, with 6 bases in the middle. The CDR3 DNA reads TGTGCCAGCAGTTTTTACGGTCAGCCCCAGCATTTT. As protein: CASSFYGQPQHF.

A single count supports this clone. The chain links TRBV27 to TRBJ2-7; D is possibly TRBD2 (6 bases). Germline V gives CDR1 MNHEY, CDR2 SMNVEV (reference sequence). There are 14 residues in the CDR3. Trimming pared 5 bases from V and 1 base from J, leaving 12 bases between. The CDR3 sequence is CASSPSAGSYEQYF. CDR3 bases: TGTGCCAGCAGTCCCTCGGCGGGGTCCTACGAGCAGTACTTC.

The chain recombines TRBV5-1 with TRBJ2-5; D might be TRBD1 or TRBD2, each matching 5 bases. The CDR3 is 15 amino acids. V lost 1 base, J lost 1 base, and 11 bases lay in between. CDR1 is SGHRS, CDR2 YFSETQ, per germline. The CDR3 reads CASSLSTGPQETQYF. CDR3 nucleotide sequence: TGCGCCAGCAGCTTGTCAACGGGGCCCCAAGAGACCCAGTACTTC.

This clone was detected only once. J is TRBJ2-7 and V is TRBV7-9; D ambiguous. Trimming pared 5 bases from V and 3 bases from J, leaving 20 bases between. The V gene's germline CDR1 is SEHNR and CDR2 FQNEAQ (reference sequence). The CDR3 length is 16 residues. The CDR3 here is CASSPTVGAAVYEQYF. CDR3 sequence (DNA): TGTGCCAGCAGCCCCACTGTAGGAGCCGCAGTCTACGAGCAGTACTTC.

The J gene is TRBJ2-1, the V gene TRBV12-5; possibly TRBD1 for D (6 bases). The V gene's germline CDR1 is LGHNT and CDR2 FRNRAP. This CDR3 has 17 amino acids. The V gene lost 0 bases and the J gene lost 4 bases, with 16 bases spanning the gap. The CDR3 nucleotides are TGTGCTAGTGGTTTGGTAAGGGAACAGGGCGGGTACAATGAGCAGTTCTTC. This gives the protein CASGLVREQGGYNEQFF.

The V and J genes are TRBV7-7 and TRBJ2-7; the D gene could be TRBD1 or TRBD2 (5 bases each). Germline V CDR1 and CDR2: SSHAT, FNYEAQ (reference sequence). The CDR3 sequence is 14 residues long. Trimming shortened V by 2 bases and J by 7 bases, and 15 bases separated the two germline ends. As DNA, the CDR3 is TGTGCCAGCAGCTTAAGGCCAGGGACGGGGGAGCAGTACTTC. Residues: CASSLRPGTGEQYF.

The DNA for the CDR3 is TGTGCCAGCAGCCCTCCGAGGGGGGCGGGTGAAGCTTTCTTT. It codes for CASSPPRGAGEAFF. The gene calls are TRBV9 and TRBJ1-1; D might be TRBD1 (6 bases). V was shortened by 4 bases and J by 7 bases, with 17 bases between the two germline ends. Germline V gene sequence: CDR1 SGDLS, CDR2 YYNGEE. This CDR3 contains 14 residues. Full variable domain (missing parts from reference TRBV9 and TRBJ1-1): DSGVTQTPKHLITATGQRVTLRCSPRSGDLSVYWYQQSLDQGLQFLIQYYNGEERAKGNILERFSAQQFPDLHSELNLSSLELGDSALYFCASSPPRGAGEAFFGQGTRLTVV.

This chain uses TRBV6-5 with TRBJ1-1; no clear D gene. This CDR3 spans 13 amino acids. Germline V gene data show CDR1 as MNHEY and CDR2 as SVGAGI. V gave up 7 bases and J gave up 0 bases, with 9 bases separating them. The CDR3 nucleotides are TGTGCCAGCAAAGTAGTGCTGAACACTGAAGCTTTCTTT. This codes for CASKVVLNTEAFF.

This rearrangement joins TRBV30 to TRBJ2-7; 12 bases fit TRBD2. CDR3 length: 18 residues. Germline V CDR1 and CDR2: GTSNPN, SVGIG (reference sequence). V lost 1 base and J lost 4; bases outside the gene matches: 14. The CDR3, as DNA: TGTGCCTGGAGTGGACTAGCGGGGGACCAACCGGATTTTTACGAGCAGTACTTC. Translating gives CAWSGLAGDQPDFYEQYF.

This chain links TRBV28 with TRBJ1-5; no firm D call. V was clipped by 2 bases and J by 0 bases, with 2 bases between them. The CDR3 extends over 13 amino acids. The germline V gene has CDR1 MDHEN and CDR2 SYDVKM. The CDR3 DNA reads as TGTGCCAGCAGTTTAGATAGCAATCAGCCCCAGCATTTT. It is translated as CASSLDSNQPQHF.

This clone was seen just once. This sequence joins TRBV4-2 and TRBJ2-1, with 16 bases fitting TRBD2. In germline, CDR1 is LGHNA, CDR2 YNFKEQ. Trimming cost V 4 bases and J 10 bases; bases outside gene matches: 1. The CDR3 contains 14 residues. CDR3 loop: CASSPGLAGGEQFF. Here the CDR3 DNA reads TGTGCCAGCAGCCCGGGACTAGCGGGAGGGGAGCAGTTCTTC.

This clone was recorded once. The rearrangement uses TRBV9 and TRBJ2-7; 9 nucleotides agree with TRBD1. The germline CDR1 and CDR2 sequences are SGDLS and YYNGEE. Germline trimming cut 0 bases from V and 4 bases from J; bases unmatched to any gene: 5. This CDR3 is built from 15 residues. The CDR3 nucleotides are TGTGCCAGCAGCGTAGCTGGGGACAGGGTGTACGAGCAGTACTTC. This sequence encodes CASSVAGDRVYEQYF.

This chain joins TRBV11-3 and TRBJ1-5; no firm D call. Germline CDR1 reads SGHNT; CDR2 reads YENEEA. This CDR3 has 13 residues. Trimming left V 11 bases short and J 4 bases short, with 15 bases between. The DNA of the CDR3 is TGTGCCGGCCAGTGGTCGGGGAATCAGCCCCAGCATTTT. Translation gives CAGQWSGNQPQHF.

The chain is built from TRBV5-4 and TRBJ2-7; TRBD2 might be the D (5 bases). Trimming removed 1 base at V and 4 bases at J, with 6 bases between. Germline V gene data show CDR1 as SGHNT and CDR2 as YYREEE (reference sequence). The CDR3 totals 12 residues. CDR3 DNA: TGTGCCAGCAGCTTGCCGGGATACGAGCAGTACTTC. Protein sequence: CASSLPGYEQYF.

The gene calls are TRBV7-8 and TRBJ1-1, with 7 bases that match TRBD1. This CDR3 spans 15 amino acids. Germline V CDR1 and CDR2: SGHVS, FQNEAQ. The trim removed 6 bases at V and 5 bases at J, leaving 12 bases unmatched. The CDR3 is CASSQPTGRDTEAFF. The CDR3 region has the DNA TGTGCCAGCAGTCAACCGACAGGGAGGGATACTGAAGCTTTCTTT.